Listed here are 28 T cell receptor beta chains from one sample, sequenced in a study of blood T cell repertoires in COVID-19. Here immunoSEQ multiplex PCR was the method, and the copy in TCRdb shows in-frame clones only, minus some. Of tens of thousands of clones listed, roughly three quarters were seen once; the top ten hold less than 35%. The sequenced material came from peripheral blood. The receptors stem from a human donor in a cohort sampled during active COVID-19.

V gene TRBV5-1 combines with J gene TRBJ2-3, with 7 bases that match TRBD2. Per germline, CDR1 SGHRS and CDR2 YFSETQ. J gave up 1 base and V 4 bases, and 9 bases lay outside the gene matches. This CDR3 comprises 16 residues. The CDR3 here is CASSGNSGFGTDTQYF. The CDR3 DNA follows: TGCGCCAGCAGCGGAAATAGCGGGTTTGGCACAGATACGCAGTATTTT.

The CDR3 sequence: CASSRGGQPQHF. For the CDR3, the DNA is TGTGCCAGCAGCCGCGGGGGACAGCCCCAGCATTTT. The chain carries TRBV28 and TRBJ1-5, with D possibly being TRBD1 (5 bases). Germline loops: CDR1 MDHEN, CDR2 SYDVKM. With 6 bases removed from V and 7 bases from J, the gap between germline ends came to 10 bases. This CDR3 region has 12 residues.

This clone was seen a handful of times. This rearrangement joins TRBV7-9 to TRBJ1-2; D is uncertain. Germline CDR1 SEHNR, CDR2 FQNEAQ (reference sequence). The V end lost 0 bases, the J end lost 4 bases, and 6 bases lay between the germline ends. The CDR3 has 13 amino acids. CDR3 amino acids: CASSLAPGYGYTF. CDR3 nucleotides: TGTGCCAGCAGCTTAGCTCCGGGCTATGGCTACACCTTC.

This clone showed up just once. This rearrangement joins TRBV24-1 to TRBJ1-5; D gene unclear. Germline V gives CDR1 KGHDR, CDR2 SFDVKD. V was pared by 6 bases and J by 6 bases, with 17 bases between. The CDR3 loop spans 15 amino acids. In DNA, the CDR3 is TGTGCCACCAGTAATCCGGGTCCCCTCGGTCAGCCCCAGCATTTT. Translating it yields CATSNPGPLGQPQHF.

The chain uses TRBV5-1 and TRBJ2-3; 10 bases fit TRBD2. The J segment lost 3 bases and the V segment lost 6 bases, leaving 7 bases of the junction unmatched. From germline, CDR1 is SGHRS and CDR2 YFSETQ. The CDR3 runs 15 residues. CDR3 DNA sequence: TGCGCCAGCAAGCGGCTAGCGGGAGAAACAGATACGCAGTATTTT. Translated, it gives CASKRLAGETDTQYF.

This chain connects TRBV19 to TRBJ1-5; the match to TRBD1 covers 12 bases. CDR1 is LNHDA, CDR2 SQIVND, per germline (reference sequence). The CDR3 totals 16 residues. Unmatched junction bases numbered 6, after V lost 6 bases and J lost 3 bases. The CDR3 DNA sequence: TGTGCCAGTAGCCGAAGGGGACAGGGGGCCAATCAGCCCCAGCATTTT. Protein product: CASSRRGQGANQPQHF.

The sample holds one count of this clone. This chain links TRBV3-1 (or the pseudogene TRBV3-2) with TRBJ1-2; D might be TRBD1 (5 bases). Germline CDR1 LGHDT, CDR2 YNNKEL (reference sequence). V gave up 4 bases and J gave up 5 bases, with 14 bases separating them. CDR3 length: 14 residues. The CDR3 protein is CASSRSGGLYGYTF. In nucleotides, the CDR3 is TGTGCCAGCAGCCGTTCCGGGGGACTGTATGGCTACACCTTC.

The chain is built from TRBV19 and TRBJ1-5; TRBD1 matches at 10 bases. CDR3 length: 17 residues. J lost 1 base, V lost 7 bases, and 10 bases had no gene match. Germline CDR1 LNHDA, CDR2 SQIVND (reference sequence). CDR3 nucleotides: TGTGCCAGTAACCCGGACAGGGGGTATGGGAGCAATCAGCCCCAGCATTTT. Translating gives CASNPDRGYGSNQPQHF.

The chain has TRBV10-1 and TRBJ2-7; TRBD2 agrees at 10 bases. This CDR3 comprises 15 residues. Germline CDR1 is WNHNN and CDR2 is SYGVQD (reference sequence). V dropped 3 bases and J dropped 4; count of bases not matched to a gene: 6. CDR3 DNA sequence: TGCGCCAGCAGTGATGGGGCTAGCGGGAGTTACGAGCAGTACTTC. Its translation: CASSDGASGSYEQYF.

This rearrangement joins TRBV7-2 to TRBJ2-1, with D perhaps TRBD2 (6 bases). Trimming shortened V by 5 bases and J by 8 bases, and 22 bases separated the two germline ends. CDR1 is SGHTA and CDR2 is FQGNSA in the germline V gene. There are 16 residues in the CDR3. The CDR3 coding sequence is TGTGCCAGCAGCCCCCAGATACGGGGGTTAAAGCATGAGCAGTTCTTC. Encoded protein: CASSPQIRGLKHEQFF.

V gene TRBV6-6 combines with J gene TRBJ1-2, with TRBD1 identical over 7 bases. The CDR3 spans 13 residues. V gave up 6 bases and J gave up 3 bases; unmatched junction bases: 4. From germline, CDR1 is MNHNY and CDR2 SVGAGI (reference sequence). The CDR3 sequence is CASSPGTDYGYTF. The CDR3 DNA is TGTGCCAGCAGCCCCGGGACAGACTATGGCTACACCTTC.

The rearrangement uses TRBV5-1 and TRBJ2-7; 11 bases map to TRBD2. The CDR3 covers 15 residues. Per germline, CDR1 SGHRS and CDR2 YFSETQ. V gave up 4 bases and J gave up 6 bases; unmatched junction bases: 9. The CDR3 sequence is CASSALAGGRSEQYF. DNA of the CDR3: TGCGCCAGCAGCGCCTTAGCGGGGGGGCGTAGCGAGCAGTACTTC.

The CDR3 nucleotides are TGTGCCACCAGCTCCCTGGGCTGGGGCCTGAACACTGAAGCTTTCTTT. Amino acid sequence: CATSSLGWGLNTEAFF. The J gene is TRBJ1-1, the V gene TRBV15; TRBD1 is a possible D gene (5 bases). Trimming stripped 5 bases from V and 0 bases from J, with 16 bases between. The CDR3 is 16 residues long. The germline gives CDR1 LNHNV, CDR2 YYDKDF (reference sequence).

Here the CDR3 DNA reads TGCGCCAGCAGCCATATTTTGCGCCGGGACAATGAGCAGTTCTTC. Protein product: CASSHILRRDNEQFF. This rearrangement joins TRBV4-3 to TRBJ2-1; D is uncertain. Germline V gives CDR1 LGHNA, CDR2 YSLEER. CDR3 length equals 15 residues. The V end was cut by 3 bases, the J end by 5 bases, with 14 bases between.

The rearrangement links TRBV6-5 to TRBJ2-6; D not resolved. Germline V gives CDR1 MNHEY, CDR2 SVGAGI. The CDR3 contains 13 residues. Trimming removed 8 bases at V and 1 base at J, with 6 bases between. The CDR3 DNA is TGTGCCAGCCTGTTTTCTGGGGCCAACGTCCTGACTTTC. Its translation: CASLFSGANVLTF.

The rearrangement joins TRBV12-3 or TRBV12-4 to TRBJ1-5, with a weak D call TRBD1 (5 bases). The CDR3 has 12 amino acids. Deletions cut 6 bases from V and 6 bases from J, with 9 bases between. CDR3 bases: TGTGCCAGCAGCCCCAGGGCTCAGCCCCAGCATTTT. Its protein is CASSPRAQPQHF.

This sequence joins TRBV5-1 and TRBJ1-1; no reliable D call. CDR3 length: 15 residues. Trimming left V 3 bases short and J 5 bases short, with 17 bases between. Germline lookup yields CDR1 SGHRS and CDR2 YFSETQ. The CDR3 DNA follows: TGCGCCAGCAGCTCGATGTTGGCGGTGGCGACTGAAGCTTTCTTT. This gives the protein CASSSMLAVATEAFF.

V is TRBV3-1 (or the pseudogene TRBV3-2) and J is TRBJ2-1, with D perhaps matching TRBD1 (6 bases). Germline CDR1 LGHDT, CDR2 YNNKEL (reference sequence). The CDR3 contains 16 residues. Trimming removed 4 bases from V and 0 bases from J, with 13 bases in between. DNA for the CDR3: TGTGCCAGCAGCCGAAGGGGGACGGCCTCCTACAATGAGCAGTTCTTC. Its protein product is CASSRRGTASYNEQFF.

V is TRBV29-1 and J is TRBJ2-3; maybe TRBD2 (6 bases). The CDR3 loop spans 15 amino acids. Germline CDR1 is SQVTM and CDR2 is ANQGSEA. Trimming stripped 3 bases from V and 3 bases from J, with 16 bases between. The CDR3 protein is CSVDVGRGWTDTQYF. CDR3 nucleotide sequence: TGCAGCGTTGATGTGGGGCGGGGCTGGACAGATACGCAGTATTTT.

This rearrangement joins TRBV7-9 to TRBJ2-3; tentative D call: TRBD2 (6 bases). CDR3 length equals 14 residues. V was cut by 3 bases and J by 8 bases, with 15 bases left in between. Germline CDR1 and CDR2: SEHNR and FQNEAQ (reference sequence). In DNA form, the CDR3 reads TGTGCCAGCAGCTTGAGCCAGAGGGGAGGTACGCAGTATTTT. The encoded protein is CASSLSQRGGTQYF.

The chain links TRBV7-2 to TRBJ1-1, with TRBD1 identical over 9 bases. CDR1 is SGHTA and CDR2 is FQGNSA in the germline V gene. The CDR3 runs to 14 residues. V dropped 6 bases and J dropped 3; count of bases not matched to a gene: 5. Here the CDR3 reads CASSFRQGDTEAFF. The DNA of the CDR3 is TGTGCCAGCAGTTTTAGACAGGGGGACACTGAAGCTTTCTTT.

This chain links TRBV20-1 with TRBJ1-1; D is unclear. The V gene's germline CDR1 is DFQATT and CDR2 SNEGSKA (reference sequence). The CDR3 spans 8 residues. V lost 8 bases to trimming and J lost 6 bases, with 4 bases between them. The DNA of the CDR3 is TGCAGTCCAGCTGAAGCTTTCTTT. Translated, it gives CSPAEAFF.

This chain connects TRBV5-1 to TRBJ1-1; D is possibly TRBD1 (6 bases). The CDR3 covers 13 residues. Germline CDR1 reads SGHRS; CDR2 reads YFSETQ. V shed 1 base and J shed 8 bases, with 12 bases lying between them. The CDR3 spells CASSLMAGEEAFF. The CDR3 coding sequence is TGCGCCAGCAGCTTGATGGCAGGGGAAGAAGCTTTCTTT.

This clone was picked up one time. The chain joins TRBV7-8 to TRBJ1-5, with TRBD1 as a possible D gene (5 bases). Germline loops: CDR1 SGHVS, CDR2 FQNEAQ. With 3 bases removed from V and 0 bases from J, the gap between germline ends came to 15 bases. The CDR3 is made up of 17 amino acids. CDR3 coding DNA: TGTGCCAGCAGCTTTAGCAGGGCCCCGTTTAGCAATCAGCCCCAGCATTTT. This translates into CASSFSRAPFSNQPQHF.

The chain carries TRBV18 and TRBJ1-6; perhaps TRBD1 as D (6 bases). The CDR3 extends over 16 amino acids. Trimming removed 4 bases at V and 7 bases at J, with 17 bases between. Germline loops: CDR1 KGHSH, CDR2 LQKENI. The CDR3 loop is CASSLAQGGLNSPLHF. CDR3 nucleotides: TGTGCCAGCTCACTTGCACAGGGAGGGTTGAATTCACCCCTCCACTTT.

The rearrangement uses TRBV4-1 and TRBJ1-4, with 8 bases fitting TRBD1. Germline lookup yields CDR1 MGHRA and CDR2 YSYEKL. Trimming at V came to 1 base and at J to 2 bases, leaving 12 bases not matched to a gene. The CDR3 length is 19 residues. The CDR3 here is CASSQGFRRGPPTNEKLFF. CDR3 nucleotides: TGCGCCAGCAGCCAAGGGTTCCGCAGGGGGCCCCCTACTAATGAAAAACTGTTTTTT.

The chain has TRBV11-2 and TRBJ1-1; TRBD1 aligns across 7 bases. This CDR3 spans 12 amino acids. CDR1 and CDR2 (germline): SGHAT, FQNNGV. The trim removed 10 bases at V and 4 bases at J, leaving 6 bases unmatched. The CDR3 protein is CANQGVGTEAFF. The CDR3 bases are TGTGCCAATCAGGGGGTAGGCACTGAAGCTTTCTTT. Full variable domain (outside the CDR3, taken from reference TRBV11-2 and TRBJ1-1): EAGVAQSPRYKIIEKRQSVAFWCNPISGHATLYWYQQILGQGPKLLIQFQNNGVVDDSQLPKDRFSAERLKGVDSTLKIQPAKLEDSAVYLCANQGVGTEAFFGQGTRLTVV.

This chain links TRBV28 with TRBJ1-1; maybe TRBD1 (5 bases). CDR1 is MDHEN and CDR2 is SYDVKM in the germline V gene. The CDR3 totals 17 residues. V was clipped by 5 bases and J by 4 bases, with 23 bases between them. CDR3 in DNA: TGTGCCAGCAGTAACAACTGGGTACCTCGGGGGGGCACTGAAGCTTTCTTT. It yields the protein CASSNNWVPRGGTEAFF.